The next 31 T cell receptor beta chains were all read from a single sample in a study of CD8 T cells in ankylosing spondylitis. A single record per CDR3 protein comes from TCRdb applying MiXCR to the 5' RACE reads. The repertoire has around 210,000 distinct CDR3 sequences, less than 9.5% of them found once; the top ten carry 4% to 5.5%. Material: blood, either unsorted or a sorted T cell fraction (not recorded which). These receptors originate from a female donor with ankylosing spondylitis or in good health (not recorded which).

On this clonotype itself: This may stem from a read error, because a much larger clone lies one nucleotide away. The V and J genes are TRBV5-1 and TRBJ2-3; 9 nucleotides line up with TRBD2. Per germline, CDR1 SGHRS and CDR2 YFSETQ. This CDR3 spans 17 amino acids. With 4 bases clipped from V and 0 bases from J, the junction kept 9 bases outside the gene matches. CDR3 bases: TGCGCCAGCAGCGACGGGACTAGCAGAACTAGCACAGATACGCAGTATTTT. Translating it yields CASSDGTSRTSTDTQYF.

This clonotype was found many times. V gene TRBV30 combines with J gene TRBJ2-7, with D tentatively TRBD1 (5 bases). Germline V gene lookup returns CDR1 GTSNPN and CDR2 SVGIG (reference sequence). The CDR3 extends over 14 amino acids. V was clipped by 0 bases and J by 5 bases, with 14 bases between them. The CDR3 here is CAWSVRGRANEQYF. The CDR3 DNA follows: TGTGCCTGGAGTGTACGAGGCAGGGCCAACGAGCAGTACTTC.

This clonotype was counted ten times or more. The J gene is TRBJ2-3, the V gene TRBV29-1; D gene unclear. Per germline, CDR1 SQVTM and CDR2 ANQGSEA. V lost 6 bases to trimming and J lost 2 bases, with 18 bases between them. The CDR3 spans 15 residues. The CDR3 sequence is CSVAQTDRPTDTQYF. In DNA form, the CDR3 reads TGCAGCGTCGCCCAAACTGACCGCCCCACAGATACGCAGTATTTT.

Many counts were recorded for this clonotype. In DNA form, the CDR3 reads TGTGCCAGCAGCTTAATGACGAACACTGAAGCTTTCTTT. Translated, it gives CASSLMTNTEAFF. This sequence joins TRBV7-3 and TRBJ1-1; no firm D call. The V end lost 1 base, the J end lost 1 base, and 4 bases lay between the germline ends. Germline V lookup: CDR1 SGHTA, CDR2 FQGTGA. CDR3 length equals 13 residues.

This clonotype was seen at least ten times. The V gene is TRBV20-1, the J gene TRBJ2-1; unclear D gene. The germline CDR1 and CDR2 sequences are DFQATT and SNEGSKA (reference sequence). The germline V and J ends were trimmed by 6 bases and 0 bases, with 12 bases remaining between them. This CDR3 region has 14 residues. The CDR3 reads CSAADALSYNEQFF. The CDR3 DNA reads as TGCAGTGCCGCGGACGCCCTCTCCTACAATGAGCAGTTCTTC.

The table lists this clonotype with many counts. This chain connects TRBV11-1 to TRBJ2-7; a weak D match, TRBD2 (6 bases). CDR1 SGHAT and CDR2 FQDESV come from the germline V gene (reference sequence). V shed 0 bases and J shed 3 bases, with 9 bases lying between them. This CDR3 contains 14 residues. CDR3 bases: TGTGCCAGCAGCTTAGCGGGAGGTCGCTACGAGCAGTACTTC. It is translated as CASSLAGGRYEQYF.

The chain couples TRBV7-2 to TRBJ2-2; TRBD2 aligns across 8 bases. Germline trimming cut 1 base from V and 7 bases from J; bases unmatched to any gene: 8. The CDR3 is 16 residues long. Germline loops: CDR1 SGHTA, CDR2 FQGNSA. The DNA of the CDR3 is TGTGCCAGCAGCTTAGGGGACGGGAGGGCCATCGGGGAGCTGTTTTTT. Amino acids: CASSLGDGRAIGELFF.

This clonotype was seen many times. In DNA, the CDR3 is TGCAGTGCTTGGGACAGCAGCTCCTACAATGAGCAGTTCTTC. Translating gives CSAWDSSSYNEQFF. J is TRBJ2-1 and V is TRBV20-1, with 7 bases identical to TRBD1. The CDR3 runs to 14 residues. Trimming removed 5 bases from V and 0 bases from J; junction bases left unmatched: 4. The germline gives CDR1 DFQATT, CDR2 SNEGSKA (reference sequence).

In regard to this clonotype: An end of the junction does not agree with germline; a read error may underlie this. This chain connects TRBV7-7 to TRBJ2-2, with D possibly being TRBD2 (7 bases). The germline gives CDR1 SSHAT, CDR2 FNYEAQ (reference sequence). CDR3 length: 16 residues. The CDR3 sequence is CASSLSSGGGTGELFF. The CDR3 nucleotides read TGTGCTAGCAGCTTATCTAGCGGAGGGGGCACCGGGGAGCTGTTTTTT.

This clonotype was recorded many times. The DNA for the CDR3 is TGTGCCACCAGTGATTCGGAACAGGGGAGGGAGACCCAGTACTTC. Protein: CATSDSEQGRETQYF. The rearrangement links TRBV24-1 to TRBJ2-5; D is perhaps TRBD1 (7 bases). Germline V lookup: CDR1 KGHDR, CDR2 SFDVKD. The CDR3 is 15 amino acids. V shed 2 bases and J shed 5 bases, with 14 bases lying between them.

There are many counts of this clonotype. The gene calls are TRBV20-1 and TRBJ2-2, with no clear D. Per germline, CDR1 DFQATT and CDR2 SNEGSKA (reference sequence). Deletions cut 4 bases from V and 2 bases from J, with 11 bases between. The CDR3 spans 14 residues. CDR3 sequence (DNA): TGCAGTGCTAAGCCCAGGATAAACACCGGGGAGCTGTTTTTT. It yields the protein CSAKPRINTGELFF.

On this clonotype itself: This may arise from a read error, as a much more abundant clone is one base away. The chain joins TRBV27 to TRBJ2-2, with D perhaps matching TRBD2 (5 bases). CDR1 MNHEY and CDR2 SMNVEV come from the germline V gene (reference sequence). This CDR3 is built from 13 residues. CDR3 residues: CASSLAARREPFF. The DNA of the CDR3 is TGTGCCAGCAGTTTGGCAGCGCGTAGGGAGCCGTTTTTT.

This clonotype has just a few counts. The chain couples TRBV7-9 to TRBJ1-1, with D perhaps TRBD1 (6 bases). CDR1 is SEHNR and CDR2 is FQNEAQ in the germline V gene (reference sequence). V was trimmed by 2 bases and J by 9 bases, leaving 13 bases between them. This CDR3 contains 13 residues. The CDR3 region is CASSLSRGIQAFF. For the CDR3, the DNA is TGTGCCAGCAGCTTAAGTAGGGGGATTCAAGCTTTCTTT.

In its sample, this clonotype was seen many times. V is TRBV12-3 or TRBV12-4 and J is TRBJ2-5, with unresolved D. V was clipped by 7 bases and J by 5 bases, with 2 bases between them. The CDR3 extends over 9 amino acids. The CDR3 DNA reads as TGTGCCAGCAAGGAGACCCAGTACTTC. Its translation: CASKETQYF.

The J gene is TRBJ1-6, the V gene TRBV20-1, with no clear D. The CDR3 is 17 amino acids. Trimming took off 4 bases at V and 7 bases at J, with 23 bases between the two ends. Germline V gives CDR1 DFQATT, CDR2 SNEGSKA (reference sequence). CDR3: CSAIRSGIQGWNSPLHF. The DNA of the CDR3 is TGCAGTGCTATAAGAAGCGGGATCCAAGGGTGGAATTCACCCCTCCACTTT.

This clonotype came up many times. The genes are TRBV12-3 or TRBV12-4 and TRBJ2-7; D may match TRBD1 or TRBD2 (6 bases each). This CDR3 spans 14 amino acids. V was pared by 7 bases and J by 1 base, with 14 bases between. CDR3 region: CASKGGRGSYEQYF. The DNA of the CDR3 is TGTGCCAGCAAGGGGGGTCGAGGGTCCTACGAGCAGTACTTC.

This clonotype has at least ten counts. The J gene is TRBJ2-5, the V gene TRBV3-1; D remains ambiguous. Trimming left V 0 bases short and J 7 bases short, with 12 bases between. The germline V gene encodes CDR1 LGHDT and CDR2 YNNKEL (reference sequence). The CDR3 has 14 amino acids. CDR3 region: CASSQEYGFVTQYF. The CDR3 DNA sequence: TGTGCCAGCAGCCAAGAATACGGATTTGTGACCCAGTACTTC.

In this sample, this clonotype turned up many times. The chain joins TRBV5-5 to TRBJ1-2, with a possible D match to TRBD1 (6 bases). The V end lost 5 bases, the J end lost 4 bases, and 18 bases lay between the germline ends. The germline V gene has CDR1 SGHKS and CDR2 YYEKEE (reference sequence). The CDR3 consists of 15 residues. CDR3 in DNA: TGTGCCAGCAGTCGCTCGCAGGGGACTAGCTATGGCTACACCTTC. Protein: CASSRSQGTSYGYTF.

Only a few counts were recorded for this clonotype. The chain is built from TRBV20-1 and TRBJ2-3; D is possibly TRBD2 (6 bases). CDR3 length: 14 residues. Trimming shortened V by 6 bases and J by 2 bases, and 15 bases separated the two germline ends. The germline gives CDR1 DFQATT, CDR2 SNEGSKA (reference sequence). In nucleotides, the CDR3 is TGCAGTGCGACACCCGGGGGAAACACAGATACGCAGTATTTT. Its translation is CSATPGGNTDTQYF.

This clonotype was counted ten times or more. V usage is TRBV20-1 and J usage is TRBJ1-2, with D tentatively TRBD1 (5 bases). The CDR3 totals 12 residues. V was shortened by 4 bases and J by 4 bases, with 10 bases between the two germline ends. Germline V gene lookup returns CDR1 DFQATT and CDR2 SNEGSKA (reference sequence). CDR3 protein: CSAIDRLYGYTF. In DNA, the CDR3 is TGCAGTGCTATTGACAGACTCTATGGCTACACCTTC.

Many counts were recorded for this clonotype. The rearrangement joins TRBV29-1 to TRBJ1-4, with 7 bases lining up with TRBD1. CDR3 size: 14 residues. Germline assignment: CDR1 SQVTM and CDR2 ANQGSEA. V was pared by 7 bases and J by 3 bases, with 8 bases of the junction left unmatched. CDR3 DNA: TGCAGCGCCGGACAGGCCTCCTCTAATGAAAAACTGTTTTTT. Its translation: CSAGQASSNEKLFF.

V and J are TRBV18 and TRBJ2-3; TRBD2 aligns across 11 bases. The germline CDR1 and CDR2 sequences are KGHSH and LQKENI. V shed 2 bases and J 0 bases; nucleotides not matched to a gene: 10. The CDR3 extends over 19 amino acids. The CDR3 sequence is CASSPGLAGGPTSTDTQYF. CDR3 nucleotide sequence: TGTGCCAGCTCACCAGGGCTAGCGGGAGGACCTACTAGCACAGATACGCAGTATTTT.

There are many counts of this clonotype. This rearrangement joins TRBV12-3 or TRBV12-4 to TRBJ2-1; possible D gene TRBD2, 6 bases. Trimming left V 3 bases short and J 7 bases short, with 13 bases between. This CDR3 has 14 residues. DNA for the CDR3: TGTGCCAGCAGTTTGGGACTTCTTTATAATGAGCAGTTCTTC. Its translation: CASSLGLLYNEQFF.

This clonotype was seen many times. As DNA, the CDR3 is TGCGCCAGCAATTTATGCCGGGACTACCGCTACAATGAGCAGTTCTTC. Protein product: CASNLCRDYRYNEQFF. This chain uses TRBV4-3 with TRBJ2-1; 7 positions match TRBD2. Germline values: CDR1 LGHNA, CDR2 YSLEER. V was clipped by 7 bases and J by 3 bases; unmatched bases: 12. The CDR3 extends over 16 amino acids.

This clonotype has a count of ten or more. The chain combines TRBV20-1 with TRBJ2-7; D not certain. The V and J ends lost 6 bases and 1 base respectively, with 13 bases between them. Germline V CDR1 and CDR2: DFQATT, SNEGSKA (reference sequence). This CDR3 region has 13 residues. The CDR3 is CSAQHRNSYEQYF. As DNA, the CDR3 is TGCAGTGCACAGCACCGCAATTCCTACGAGCAGTACTTC.

This clonotype was observed a few times. The chain combines TRBV7-9 with TRBJ2-1; a weak D match, TRBD2 (6 bases). V was trimmed by 2 bases and J by 0 bases, leaving 11 bases between them. The V gene's germline CDR1 is SEHNR and CDR2 FQNEAQ (reference sequence). The CDR3 totals 16 residues. This chain's CDR3 is CASSLRERVSYNEQFF. The CDR3 region has the DNA TGTGCCAGCAGCTTAAGAGAGCGGGTCTCCTACAATGAGCAGTTCTTC.

This chain connects TRBV5-6 to TRBJ2-5; D not certain. This CDR3 region has 14 residues. V was trimmed by 2 bases and J by 2 bases, leaving 10 bases between them. Germline V gives CDR1 SGHDT, CDR2 YYEEEE. The CDR3 coding sequence is TGTGCCAGCAGCTTTGGTCTAGTACAAGAGACCCAGTACTTC. This encodes CASSFGLVQETQYF.

For this clonotype: Since a much larger clone is just one base distant, this may be a read error. The J gene is TRBJ2-5, the V gene TRBV4-2, with 7 bases matching TRBD1. Germline values: CDR1 LGHNA, CDR2 YNFKEQ. The CDR3 consists of 15 residues. V lost 4 bases and J lost 9; bases outside the gene matches: 14. The DNA for the CDR3 is TGTGCCAGCAGCCTCCAGCCGACAGGGTTGGAGGCCCAGTACTTC. Amino acids: CASSLQPTGLEAQYF.

At least ten counts were recorded for this clonotype. This sequence joins TRBV12-3 or TRBV12-4 and TRBJ2-2; D is uncertain. The CDR3 loop spans 14 amino acids. V lost 3 bases, J lost 3 bases, and 8 bases lay in between. The CDR3 is CASSFDSYTGELFF. The CDR3 region has the DNA TGTGCCAGCAGTTTCGATAGCTACACCGGGGAGCTGTTTTTT.

This clonotype has at least ten counts. The V and J genes are TRBV5-1 and TRBJ2-7; 13 bases match TRBD2. CDR3 length: 15 amino acids. V lost 4 bases and J lost 3; bases outside the gene matches: 4. CDR1 and CDR2 (germline): SGHRS, YFSETQ. The CDR3 sequence: CASSPRTSGSYEQYF. DNA of the CDR3: TGCGCCAGCAGCCCTCGGACTAGCGGGAGCTACGAGCAGTACTTC.

This clonotype was seen ten or more times. V and J are TRBV6-5 and TRBJ2-7; 12 bases are a match to TRBD2. This CDR3 comprises 15 residues. Germline V CDR1 and CDR2: MNHEY, SVGAGI. V shed 7 bases, J shed 1 base, and the junction held 5 bases outside the gene matches. The CDR3 loop reads CASIFGLAGSYEQYF. CDR3 nucleotides: TGTGCCAGCATTTTCGGACTAGCGGGATCCTACGAGCAGTACTTC.